Listed here are 30 T cell receptor beta chains from one sample, sequenced in a study of neurological immune-mediated disorders. TCRdb used MiXCR to reprocess the 5' RACE reads, holding one entry per CDR3 protein. This sample has roughly 100,000 distinct CDR3 sequences, with 10% to 14% found just once. Documented time point: longitudinal time-point 3. Sequenced material: PBMCs. These receptors all stem from a female donor with HTLV-1-associated myelopathy (HAM/TSP).

The chain links TRBV20-1 to TRBJ2-5, with 7 bases lining up with TRBD1. The V gene's germline CDR1 is DFQATT and CDR2 SNEGSKA (reference sequence). This CDR3 contains 14 residues. J lost 2 bases, V lost 5 bases, and 8 bases had no gene match. The CDR3 sequence: CSAGKQGWQETQYF. The CDR3 nucleotides read TGCAGTGCTGGCAAACAGGGGTGGCAAGAGACCCAGTACTTC.

This clonotype has a handful of counts. This may be a read error: a much more frequent sequence differs by one nucleotide. This chain connects TRBV12-3 or TRBV12-4 to TRBJ1-4, with D hard to call. Trimming pared 3 bases from V and 7 bases from J, leaving 9 bases between. The CDR3 sequence is 13 residues long. CDR3: CASSFGVAEKLFF. Here the CDR3 DNA reads TGTGCCAGCAGTTTCGGGGTCGCTGAAAAACTGTTTTTT.

This clonotype was recorded at least ten times. The chain couples TRBV20-1 to TRBJ2-5, with D possibly TRBD1 on 6 matching bases. The germline V gene encodes CDR1 DFQATT and CDR2 SNEGSKA (reference sequence). This CDR3 contains 14 residues. Trimming pared 5 bases from V and 2 bases from J, leaving 15 bases between. CDR3 DNA: TGCAGTGCTGCAGTATGGACAGTTCAAGAGACCCAGTACTTC. This codes for CSAAVWTVQETQYF.

Regarding this clonotype: Germline and junction disagree at one end, which may indicate a read error. The rearrangement uses TRBV6-1 and TRBJ2-1; 9 bases fit TRBD2. This CDR3 contains 15 residues. Germline loops: CDR1 MNHNS, CDR2 SASEGT. CDR3 bases: TGTGCCAGCAGTAAAGCTAGCGGGACCTACAATGAGCAGTTCTTC. Amino acids: CASSKASGTYNEQFF.

This clonotype was seen many times. The chain links TRBV29-1 to TRBJ2-5, with D perhaps TRBD1 or TRBD2 (5 bases each). Looked up from germline, CDR1 is SQVTM and CDR2 is ANQGSEA. V dropped 5 bases and J dropped 3 bases, with 25 bases sitting between them. This CDR3 has 17 amino acids. Written as DNA, the CDR3 is TGCAGCGTTCGCGAGAAATACCGAGGGACGCCAAAAGAGACCCAGTACTTC. It specifies CSVREKYRGTPKETQYF.

This clonotype was picked up many times. The chain uses TRBV20-1 and TRBJ1-1; D unclear. This CDR3 region has 15 residues. CDR1 is DFQATT and CDR2 is SNEGSKA in the germline V gene (reference sequence). V gave up 0 bases and J gave up 1 base, with 12 bases separating them. The CDR3 sequence: CSARDRSGGNTEAFF. Here the CDR3 DNA reads TGCAGTGCTAGAGACCGGTCAGGCGGGAACACTGAAGCTTTCTTT.

This clonotype showed up many times. The V and J genes are TRBV20-1 and TRBJ2-5; TRBD2 might be the D (6 bases). Trimming left V 3 bases short and J 2 bases short, with 16 bases between. This CDR3 is 15 amino acids long. Germline V CDR1 and CDR2: DFQATT, SNEGSKA (reference sequence). The CDR3 nucleotides read TGCAGTGCTAGGGGCGGGGCCTCCCCACAAGAGACCCAGTACTTC. Protein product: CSARGGASPQETQYF.

The table lists this clonotype with a few counts. This chain uses TRBV9 with TRBJ2-3, with TRBD2 as a possible D gene (6 bases). Trimming took 4 bases from V and 4 from J, leaving 10 bases between them. Germline-derived CDR1 and CDR2 are SGDLS and YYNGEE. CDR3 length equals 13 residues. CDR3 region: CASSYGEADTQYF. In DNA form, the CDR3 reads TGTGCCAGCAGCTACGGGGAGGCAGATACGCAGTATTTT. The full variable domain, rest sourced from reference TRBV9 and TRBJ2-3, is DSGVTQTPKHLITATGQRVTLRCSPRSGDLSVYWYQQSLDQGLQFLIQYYNGEERAKGNILERFSAQQFPDLHSELNLSSLELGDSALYFCASSYGEADTQYFGPGTRLTVL.

This clonotype has at least ten counts. The chain joins TRBV5-1 to TRBJ2-5, with D perhaps matching TRBD2 (5 bases). CDR1 is SGHRS and CDR2 is YFSETQ in the germline V gene. Between the trimmed V and J ends, which lost 3 bases and 9 bases, there was a span of 27 bases. CDR3 length equals 17 residues. In DNA, the CDR3 is TGCGCCAGCAGCTGGCCCCCGGCGTCGAGCGGTGGTGGGGCCCAGTACTTC. Translation: CASSWPPASSGGGAQYF.

In this sample, this clonotype turned up many times. This chain uses TRBV5-4 with TRBJ1-3; D is undetermined. Germline CDR1 is SGHNT and CDR2 is YYREEE (reference sequence). CDR3 length: 16 amino acids. Trimming left V 4 bases short and J 0 bases short, with 14 bases between. The CDR3 protein is CASSPGGSISGNTIYF. The CDR3 bases are TGTGCCAGCAGCCCGGGAGGCAGCATCTCTGGAAACACCATATATTTT.

This clonotype has at least ten counts. This rearrangement joins TRBV5-1 to TRBJ2-1; perhaps TRBD2 as D (6 bases). V was trimmed by 4 bases and J by 5 bases, leaving 13 bases between them. The germline gives CDR1 SGHRS, CDR2 YFSETQ. The CDR3 runs to 14 residues. CDR3 sequence reads: CASSRRSGDNEQFF. The CDR3 DNA reads TGCGCCAGCAGCAGGAGATCGGGGGACAATGAGCAGTTCTTC.

This clonotype was recorded many times. The chain recombines TRBV5-1 with TRBJ1-1; a possible D gene is TRBD1 (5 bases). The CDR3 has 12 amino acids. Germline V CDR1 and CDR2: SGHRS, YFSETQ. Trimming cost V 2 bases and J 10 bases, with 12 bases left between them. CDR3 nucleotide sequence: TGCGCCAGCAGCTTCGGGGGGGAGAGAGCTTTCTTT. This translates into CASSFGGERAFF.

In its sample, this clonotype was seen many times. The chain joins TRBV5-1 to TRBJ1-4; perhaps TRBD1 as D (5 bases). Trimming cost V 3 bases and J 0 bases, with 6 bases left between them. Germline CDR1 is SGHRS and CDR2 is YFSETQ. CDR3 length: 14 residues. The CDR3 bases are TGCGCCAGCAGCTGGACAACAACTAATGAAAAACTGTTTTTT. It translates to CASSWTTTNEKLFF.

This clonotype came up many times. The chain has TRBV11-2 and TRBJ2-5; 7 bases align to TRBD1. CDR1 is SGHAT and CDR2 is FQNNGV in the germline V gene. The CDR3 contains 15 residues. V was pared by 5 bases and J by 5 bases, with 11 bases of the junction left unmatched. In DNA form, the CDR3 reads TGTGCCAGCAGCCTACGAAGGGTACAGGGGGAGACCCAGTACTTC. Its protein product is CASSLRRVQGETQYF.

The rearrangement links TRBV16 to TRBJ2-7; D gene ambiguous. V was clipped by 1 base and J by 1 base, with 5 bases between them. Per the germline V gene, CDR1 is KGHSY and CDR2 is FQNENV. CDR3 length equals 13 residues. CDR3: CASSQLRSYEQYF. In DNA, the CDR3 is TGTGCCAGCAGCCAATTAAGGTCCTACGAGCAGTACTTC.

This clonotype was recorded at least ten times. The rearrangement uses TRBV28 and TRBJ2-2; D is possibly TRBD1 (5 bases). The germline V gene has CDR1 MDHEN and CDR2 SYDVKM. The CDR3 has 14 amino acids. Deletions cut 3 bases from V and 4 bases from J, with 9 bases between. The CDR3, as DNA: TGTGCCAGCAGTTTGGCAGGGTCCACCGGGGAGCTGTTTTTT. Translation gives CASSLAGSTGELFF.

Notes on this clonotype: This CDR3 fails to terminate in the conserved phenylalanine or tryptophan, so it likely reflects a read error. This rearrangement joins TRBV6-5 to TRBJ2-1, with D possibly being TRBD1 (6 bases). Trimming left V 6 bases short and J 9 bases short, with 18 bases between. The CDR3 consists of 14 residues. Germline-derived CDR1 and CDR2 are MNHEY and SVGAGI. This CDR3 is CASSRDNALVEQFI. Written as DNA, the CDR3 is TGTGCCAGCAGCCGGGACAACGCGTTGGTTGAGCAGTTCATC.

This clonotype was observed at least ten times. V usage is TRBV5-1 and J usage is TRBJ2-2; the match to TRBD2 covers 8 bases. V was pared by 4 bases and J by 7 bases, with 6 bases of the junction left unmatched. The CDR3 consists of 14 residues. Germline V lookup: CDR1 SGHRS, CDR2 YFSETQ. The CDR3 sequence is CASSASGGGGELFF. The DNA of the CDR3 is TGCGCCAGCAGCGCGAGCGGGGGCGGCGGGGAGCTGTTTTTT.

This clonotype was detected many times. This chain links TRBV4-2 with TRBJ2-1; possible D gene TRBD1, 6 bases. V lost 3 bases to trimming and J lost 6 bases, with 12 bases between them. The CDR3 consists of 14 residues. CDR1 LGHNA and CDR2 YNFKEQ come from the germline V gene. CDR3 DNA sequence: TGTGCCAGCAGCCATGCTACAGGGTTCAATGAGCAGTTCTTC. Amino acids: CASSHATGFNEQFF.

The chain uses TRBV5-1 and TRBJ1-1; D not certain. Trimming took 3 bases from V and 6 from J, leaving 21 bases between them. The CDR3 contains 16 residues. Germline CDR1 reads SGHRS; CDR2 reads YFSETQ. The CDR3, as DNA: TGCGCCAGCAGCTCCTATATACGGAGTAGTGGCGCTGAAGCTTTCTTT. This codes for CASSSYIRSSGAEAFF.

Here the CDR3 DNA reads TGCGCCAGCAGCAATGCCCGTGGGTCTAGCGGGGGGGATAGCTCCTACAATGAGCAGTTCTTC. Protein product: CASSNARGSSGGDSSYNEQFF. The V and J genes are TRBV5-1 and TRBJ2-1; TRBD2 agrees at 12 bases. The CDR3 loop spans 21 amino acids. From germline, CDR1 is SGHRS and CDR2 YFSETQ. V shed 4 bases, J shed 0 bases, and the junction held 17 bases outside the gene matches.

This clonotype was counted ten times or more. The rearrangement links TRBV5-1 to TRBJ1-1, with 7 bases matching TRBD1. Losses at the gene ends were 7 bases for V and 5 bases for J; bases not matched to a gene: 11. Germline V CDR1 and CDR2: SGHRS, YFSETQ. This CDR3 comprises 14 residues. The CDR3 spells CASALRGHGTEAFF. In DNA form, the CDR3 reads TGCGCCAGCGCACTAAGGGGGCACGGGACTGAAGCTTTCTTT.

V and J are TRBV20-1 and TRBJ1-6; D might be TRBD1 (5 bases). There are 18 residues in the CDR3. The V end lost 6 bases, the J end lost 7 bases, and 28 bases lay between the germline ends. The germline V gene encodes CDR1 DFQATT and CDR2 SNEGSKA (reference sequence). CDR3 sequence (DNA): TGCAGTGCCAAGTCCGGTTCCCCGGGACGTCGGTTGAATTCACCCCTCCACTTT. Translating gives CSAKSGSPGRRLNSPLHF.

In this sample, this clonotype turned up many times. The V call is TRBV5-1, the J call TRBJ2-5; D is perhaps TRBD2 (5 bases). There are 14 residues in the CDR3. The ends were cut back, 6 bases at V and 0 bases at J, with 12 bases in the middle. Germline V lookup: CDR1 SGHRS, CDR2 YFSETQ. The CDR3 spells CASNFRGYQETQYF. CDR3 sequence (DNA): TGCGCCAGCAATTTCCGCGGGTACCAAGAGACCCAGTACTTC.

This clonotype has ten or more counts. The gene calls are TRBV5-1 and TRBJ2-7; TRBD1 is a possible D gene (6 bases). The CDR3 consists of 16 residues. The germline CDR1 and CDR2 sequences are SGHRS and YFSETQ. Trimming pared 0 bases from V and 0 bases from J, leaving 13 bases between. The CDR3 DNA sequence: TGCGCCAGCAGCTTGGGTGAAGGGACATTCTCCTACGAGCAGTACTTC. This codes for CASSLGEGTFSYEQYF.

This clonotype was detected ten times or more. CDR3 coding DNA: TGCAGTGCTAGACTAAGACTAGCGGGGGTACAAGAGACCCAGTACTTC. Amino acids: CSARLRLAGVQETQYF. The chain couples TRBV20-1 to TRBJ2-5, with TRBD2 matching 12 bases. Germline V CDR1 and CDR2: DFQATT, SNEGSKA (reference sequence). Trimming cost V 2 bases and J 2 bases; bases outside gene matches: 6. This CDR3 comprises 16 residues.

In its sample, this clonotype was seen many times. J is TRBJ1-1 and V is TRBV7-9; unclear D gene. Germline CDR1 is SEHNR and CDR2 is FQNEAQ (reference sequence). The CDR3 is 16 amino acids. The V end was cut by 0 bases, the J end by 4 bases, with 15 bases between. The CDR3 sequence: CASSLAWTGSSTEAFF. CDR3 DNA: TGTGCCAGCAGCTTAGCATGGACGGGGAGCAGCACTGAAGCTTTCTTT.

This clonotype was observed many times. The chain carries TRBV5-1 and TRBJ1-3; D is undetermined. The CDR3 runs 14 residues. The germline CDR1 and CDR2 sequences are SGHRS and YFSETQ. V dropped 0 bases and J dropped 4 bases, with 8 bases sitting between them. The CDR3 DNA is TGCGCCAGCAGCTTGGAAGCGGAAGGAAACACCATATATTTT. Its protein product is CASSLEAEGNTIYF.

This clonotype was seen ten or more times. The chain has TRBV5-1 and TRBJ1-1, with D possibly being TRBD1 (6 bases). Germline V lookup: CDR1 SGHRS, CDR2 YFSETQ. The CDR3 runs 14 residues. Between the trimmed V and J ends, which lost 2 bases and 6 bases, there was a span of 14 bases. CDR3 amino acids: CASSLQGLQAEAFF. The CDR3 DNA reads TGCGCCAGCAGCTTACAGGGTCTTCAAGCTGAAGCTTTCTTT.

This clonotype was detected only a few times. The chain joins TRBV7-2 to TRBJ2-1; 9 bases are shared with TRBD2. The junction had 3 bases not matched to a gene; V was cut back by 3 bases and J by 6 bases. In germline, CDR1 is SGHTA, CDR2 FQGNSA. This CDR3 has 14 amino acids. CDR3 sequence reads: CASSLGLALNEQFF. CDR3 in DNA: TGTGCCAGCAGCTTGGGACTAGCCCTCAATGAGCAGTTCTTC.